What follows are 16 T cell receptor beta chains derived from one specimen sequenced in a study of CD8+CD57+ T cells in acquired aplastic anemia. TCR beta VDJ and CDR3 were profiled, and genomic DNA was the template. TCRdb re-called the reads through MiXCR, storing one row per CDR3 protein. The table records around 190,000 distinct CDR3 sequences, over 60% of them present only once. The sample taken for sequencing was sorted CD4+, CD8+, or CD8+CD57+ T cells (not recorded which) from PBMCs. These receptors were obtained from a human donor in good health.

J is TRBJ1-6 and V is TRBV2; no clear D gene. Germline assignment: CDR1 SNHLY and CDR2 FYNNEI. With 7 bases removed from V and 8 bases from J, the gap between germline ends came to 12 bases. The CDR3 length is 13 residues. The CDR3 here is CASKEGMDSPLHF. The DNA of the CDR3 is TGTGCCAGCAAGGAGGGAATGGATTCACCCCTCCACTTT.

The chain joins TRBV7-2 to TRBJ2-7, with TRBD1 matching 10 bases. Trimming took 4 bases from V and 7 from J; bases not matched to a gene: 7. The CDR3 has 14 amino acids. CDR1 is SGHTA, CDR2 FQGNSA, per germline. The CDR3, as DNA: TGTGCCAGCAGCTCAAGACAGGGGGCGAGGGAGCAGTACTTC. As protein: CASSSRQGAREQYF.

The chain carries TRBV7-2 and TRBJ1-2, with 8 bases matching TRBD1. V was pared by 2 bases and J by 5 bases, with 10 bases of the junction left unmatched. The CDR3 contains 16 residues. Germline V gives CDR1 SGHTA, CDR2 FQGNSA. The CDR3 spells CASSLYRGQGGYGYTF. In DNA, the CDR3 is TGTGCCAGCAGCTTATATCGCGGACAGGGAGGATATGGCTACACCTTC.

The V call is TRBV7-2, the J call TRBJ2-2, with TRBD2 matching 8 bases. The CDR3 is 16 amino acids. From germline, CDR1 is SGHTA and CDR2 FQGNSA. Trimming removed 10 bases from V and 1 base from J; junction bases left unmatched: 11. The CDR3 region is CATTLSLAGNTGELFF. Written as DNA, the CDR3 is TGTGCCACCACCCTCTCCCTAGCGGGGAACACCGGGGAGCTGTTTTTT.

V usage is TRBV5-5 and J usage is TRBJ1-4; TRBD1 matches at 7 bases. V lost 4 bases, J lost 7 bases, and 7 bases stayed unmatched. Germline lookup yields CDR1 SGHKS and CDR2 YYEKEE (reference sequence). The CDR3 contains 14 residues. CDR3 DNA: TGTGCCAGCAGCCGGGACAGATGGAGTGAAAAACTGTTTTTT. This gives the protein CASSRDRWSEKLFF.

The J gene is TRBJ1-5, the V gene TRBV15; D not certain. This CDR3 region has 13 residues. CDR1 is LNHNV, CDR2 YYDKDF, per germline (reference sequence). V dropped 0 bases and J dropped 4 bases, with 4 bases sitting between them. The CDR3 protein is CATSRDRNQPQHF. CDR3 coding DNA: TGTGCCACCAGCAGAGATCGGAATCAGCCCCAGCATTTT.

This clonotype was observed once. The V call is TRBV4-1, the J call TRBJ2-3; D assignment may be TRBD1 or TRBD2 (6 bases each). The ends were cut back, 6 bases at V and 2 bases at J, with 24 bases in the middle. CDR1 and CDR2 (germline): MGHRA, YSYEKL. The CDR3 is made up of 18 amino acids. As DNA, the CDR3 is TGCGCCAGCAGGGACCAATCACGGGGGCGGGATCACACAGATACGCAGTATTTT. Protein sequence: CASRDQSRGRDHTDTQYF.

J is TRBJ2-7 and V is TRBV5-6, with 7 bases lining up with TRBD2. From germline, CDR1 is SGHDT and CDR2 YYEEEE. The CDR3 totals 15 residues. J gave up 1 base and V 0 bases, and 4 bases lay outside the gene matches. The CDR3 coding sequence is TGTGCCAGCAGCTTGGGGGAGGGATATTCCTACGAGCAGTACTTC. Amino acids: CASSLGEGYSYEQYF.

The chain links TRBV6-1 to TRBJ2-1; D is perhaps TRBD1 or TRBD2 (5 bases each). The CDR3 consists of 17 residues. Germline V CDR1 and CDR2: MNHNS, SASEGT. Trimming took off 4 bases at V and 4 bases at J, with 20 bases between the two ends. In DNA, the CDR3 is TGTGCCAGCAGTGCACAAACGCTGGGACCGACTTACAATGAGCAGTTCTTC. It encodes CASSAQTLGPTYNEQFF.

This clonotype has at least ten counts. The chain joins TRBV9 to TRBJ2-3, with 7 bases that match TRBD2. With 3 bases clipped from V and 3 bases from J, the junction kept 7 bases outside the gene matches. Germline V gene sequence: CDR1 SGDLS, CDR2 YYNGEE. This CDR3 region has 15 residues. The CDR3 spells CASSGGGSGTDTQYF. In DNA, the CDR3 is TGTGCCAGCAGCGGGGGGGGGTCGGGTACAGATACGCAGTATTTT.

The rearrangement links TRBV7-6 to TRBJ1-2; TRBD1 might be the D (6 bases). CDR3 length: 11 residues. Germline CDR1 is SGHVS and CDR2 is FNYEAQ. V was pared by 8 bases and J by 6 bases, with 10 bases between. The CDR3 bases are TGTGCCAGCCGGGGGCTCGATGGCTACACCTTC. Its translation: CASRGLDGYTF.

This clonotype appeared many times. The chain employs TRBV9 and TRBJ1-1, with 7 nucleotides matching TRBD1. Germline V gene data show CDR1 as SGDLS and CDR2 as YYNGEE. The CDR3 sequence is 15 residues long. Trimming removed 3 bases from V and 0 bases from J; junction bases left unmatched: 5. The CDR3: CASSAGDSLNTEAFF. CDR3 nucleotides: TGTGCCAGCAGCGCCGGGGACAGCCTGAACACTGAAGCTTTCTTT.

The rearrangement links TRBV5-5 to TRBJ2-7, with TRBD1 matching 10 bases. The CDR3 consists of 16 residues. V lost 4 bases to trimming and J lost 0 bases; unmatched junction nucleotides: 7. Per the germline V gene, CDR1 is SGHKS and CDR2 is YYEKEE (reference sequence). This CDR3 is CASSQWGTGDSYEQYV. The CDR3 nucleotides read TGTGCCAGCAGCCAATGGGGGACAGGGGACTCCTACGAGCAGTACGTC.

The rearrangement joins TRBV15 to TRBJ2-6; D may match TRBD1 or TRBD2 (5 bases each). Germline CDR1 and CDR2: LNHNV and YYDKDF (reference sequence). V was clipped by 0 bases and J by 4 bases, with 10 bases between them. The CDR3 is made up of 16 amino acids. In DNA form, the CDR3 reads TGTGCCACCAGCAGAGATAGTCGGGACGGGGCCAACGTCCTGACTTTC. Its protein is CATSRDSRDGANVLTF.

This clonotype was observed many times. This chain links TRBV19 with TRBJ1-6; no clear D gene. The germline CDR1 and CDR2 sequences are LNHDA and SQIVND (reference sequence). The CDR3 runs 14 residues. Trimming shortened V by 3 bases and J by 4 bases, and 7 bases separated the two germline ends. This chain's CDR3 is CASSISVYNSPLHF. DNA of the CDR3: TGTGCCAGTAGTATCAGTGTGTATAATTCACCCCTCCACTTT.

V and J are TRBV10-3 and TRBJ2-2, with 8 bases fitting TRBD1. The CDR3 runs to 16 residues. Germline assignment: CDR1 ENHRY and CDR2 SYGVKD. Trimming took 6 bases from V and 2 from J; bases not matched to a gene: 8. The CDR3 reads CAIRDSGTGNTGELFF. DNA for the CDR3: TGTGCCATCAGGGATTCCGGGACAGGTAACACCGGGGAGCTGTTTTTT.